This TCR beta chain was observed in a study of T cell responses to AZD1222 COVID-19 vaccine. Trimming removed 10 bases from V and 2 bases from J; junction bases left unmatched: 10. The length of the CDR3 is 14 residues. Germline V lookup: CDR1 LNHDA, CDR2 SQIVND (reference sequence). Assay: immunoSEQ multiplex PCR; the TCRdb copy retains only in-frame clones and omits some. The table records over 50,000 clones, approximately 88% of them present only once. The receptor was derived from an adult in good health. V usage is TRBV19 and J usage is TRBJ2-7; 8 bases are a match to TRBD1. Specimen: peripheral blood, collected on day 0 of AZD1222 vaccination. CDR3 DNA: TGTGCCACCGAAGGTGGACAGGGCGCCTACGAGCAGTACTTC. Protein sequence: CATEGGQGAYEQYF. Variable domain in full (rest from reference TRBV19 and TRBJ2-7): DGGITQSPKYLFRKEGQNVTLSCEQNLNHDAMYWYRQDPGQGLRLIYYSQIVNDFQKGDIAEGYSVSREKKESFPLTVTSAQKNPTAFYLCATEGGQGAYEQYFGPGTRLTVT.